The 17 T cell receptor beta chains presented below share a single source sample, sequenced in a study of blood T cell repertoires in COVID-19. Sequencing used immunoSEQ multiplex PCR; TCRdb keeps in-frame clones, though not all of them. Of approximately 160,000 clones in the sample, around 84% were seen once. Sequencing was performed on peripheral blood. These receptors came from a man aged 60 to 69 with COVID-19, enrolled during active disease.

The rearrangement uses TRBV24-1 and TRBJ2-7; 8 bases agree with TRBD1. Germline V gene data show CDR1 as KGHDR and CDR2 as SFDVKD. This CDR3 is built from 16 residues. V gave up 4 bases and J gave up 2 bases; unmatched junction bases: 9. The CDR3 spells CATSDPGTGNTYEQYF. The CDR3 DNA reads TGTGCCACCAGTGACCCCGGGACAGGCAACACCTACGAGCAGTACTTC.

V usage is TRBV19 and J usage is TRBJ2-3; D is ambiguous. The V end lost 3 bases, the J end lost 3 bases, and 7 bases lay between the germline ends. The V gene's germline CDR1 is LNHDA and CDR2 SQIVND (reference sequence). The CDR3 is 13 residues long. As DNA, the CDR3 is TGTGCCAGTAGTATCTTAGTTACAGATACGCAGTATTTT. Translation: CASSILVTDTQYF.

The chain uses TRBV6-5 and TRBJ2-1; 7 nucleotides align to TRBD2. The CDR3 contains 15 residues. The V gene end was trimmed by 0 bases and the J gene end by 8 bases; junction bases not matched to a gene: 7. Germline V lookup: CDR1 MNHEY, CDR2 SVGAGI. The CDR3 region has the DNA TGTGCCAGCAGTTACTCGAGCCAGCGGGGCGATGAGCAGTTCTTC. It yields the protein CASSYSSQRGDEQFF.

CDR3 region: CASSLTPDRGNSPLHF. CDR3 bases: TGCGCCAGCAGCTTGACCCCGGACAGGGGTAATTCACCCCTCCACTTT. The J gene is TRBJ1-6, the V gene TRBV5-1, with 9 bases fitting TRBD1. This CDR3 has 16 amino acids. Germline V gene data show CDR1 as SGHRS and CDR2 as YFSETQ. The ends lost 1 base at V and 6 bases at J; junction bases unmatched: 5.

The chain is built from TRBV18 and TRBJ1-1, with a weak D call TRBD1 (5 bases). The germline V gene encodes CDR1 KGHSH and CDR2 LQKENI. This CDR3 is 13 amino acids long. Trimming stripped 2 bases from V and 7 bases from J, with 11 bases between. CDR3 amino acids: CASSPSRAVEAFF. The CDR3 region has the DNA TGTGCCAGCTCACCAAGCAGGGCGGTTGAAGCTTTCTTT.

The rearrangement uses TRBV12-3 or TRBV12-4 and TRBJ1-5, with 9 bases lining up with TRBD1. The CDR3 runs 13 residues. V lost 6 bases and J lost 6; bases outside the gene matches: 3. As DNA, the CDR3 is TGTGCCAGCAGAGGGACAGGGAGTCAGCCCCAGCATTTT. Its protein product is CASRGTGSQPQHF.

The gene calls are TRBV3-1 (or the pseudogene TRBV3-2) and TRBJ1-1; 8 bases align to TRBD1. Germline-derived CDR1 and CDR2 are LGHDT and YNNKEL (reference sequence). V shed 4 bases, J shed 6 bases, and the junction held 7 bases outside the gene matches. The length of the CDR3 is 14 residues. The CDR3 sequence: CASSRRTGRAEAFF. Here the CDR3 DNA reads TGTGCCAGCAGCCGCCGGACAGGGCGGGCTGAAGCTTTCTTT.

V is TRBV9 and J is TRBJ1-1, with 9 bases aligning to TRBD1. The J segment lost 3 bases and the V segment lost 3 bases, leaving 6 bases of the junction unmatched. From germline, CDR1 is SGDLS and CDR2 YYNGEE. CDR3 size: 15 residues. Written as DNA, the CDR3 is TGTGCCAGCAGCGCCAACAGGGGGCGGTACACTGAAGCTTTCTTT. Its protein product is CASSANRGRYTEAFF.

The J gene is TRBJ2-1, the V gene TRBV5-4; 8 nucleotides match TRBD2. The CDR3 extends over 15 amino acids. Germline V lookup: CDR1 SGHNT, CDR2 YYREEE (reference sequence). V shed 4 bases and J 5 bases; nucleotides not matched to a gene: 8. The CDR3 reads CASSPGTSYDNEQFF. The CDR3 DNA follows: TGTGCCAGCAGCCCCGGGACTAGTTATGACAATGAGCAGTTCTTC.

The J gene is TRBJ1-1, the V gene TRBV2; D not resolved. This CDR3 is built from 14 residues. Trimming pared 0 bases from V and 5 bases from J, leaving 10 bases between. Germline loops: CDR1 SNHLY, CDR2 FYNNEI. CDR3 sequence (DNA): TGTGCCAGCAGTGAAGCACGGGTCGGAACTGAAGCTTTCTTT. This translates into CASSEARVGTEAFF.

The chain couples TRBV24-1 to TRBJ2-3; D might be TRBD2 (5 bases). Trimming pared 7 bases from V and 2 bases from J, leaving 12 bases between. The germline gives CDR1 KGHDR, CDR2 SFDVKD. The CDR3 sequence is 14 residues long. CDR3 in DNA: TGTGCCACCAGCCGGAGAGGGTTCACAGATACGCAGTATTTT. Protein: CATSRRGFTDTQYF.

The V gene is TRBV7-2, the J gene TRBJ2-3; 11 bases are a match to TRBD2. V lost 6 bases, J lost 0 bases, and 2 bases stayed unmatched. The germline CDR1 and CDR2 sequences are SGHTA and FQGNSA. The CDR3 has 15 residues. DNA for the CDR3: TGTGCCAGCAGACGGACTAGCGGGAGCACAGATACGCAGTATTTT. Residues: CASRRTSGSTDTQYF.

This clone was recorded only once. The chain links TRBV2 to TRBJ2-1; no clear D. From germline, CDR1 is SNHLY and CDR2 FYNNEI. Between the trimmed V and J ends, which lost 5 bases and 0 bases, there was a span of 11 bases. The CDR3 runs to 15 residues. CDR3: CASSRTEHSYNEQFF. CDR3 bases: TGTGCCAGCAGTCGTACCGAACACTCCTACAATGAGCAGTTCTTC.

V gene TRBV19 combines with J gene TRBJ1-1, with TRBD1 matching over 12 bases. J lost 4 bases, V lost 7 bases, and 7 bases had no gene match. Germline CDR1 reads LNHDA; CDR2 reads SQIVND (reference sequence). CDR3 length equals 15 residues. The CDR3 region is CASIRDRGLVTEAFF. The CDR3 DNA follows: TGTGCCAGTATCCGGGACAGGGGGCTAGTCACTGAAGCTTTCTTT.

The V call is TRBV2, the J call TRBJ1-4; tentative D call: TRBD1 (6 bases). V lost 5 bases, J lost 6 bases, and 19 bases lay in between. Germline lookup yields CDR1 SNHLY and CDR2 FYNNEI. This CDR3 has 16 residues. The DNA for the CDR3 is TGTGCCAGCAGTAAACGACAGGATGAAATATATGAAAAACTGTTTTTT. This gives the protein CASSKRQDEIYEKLFF.

The CDR3 nucleotides read TGTGCCATCAGTCGACAGTCCTACGAGCAGTACTTC. Amino acids: CAISRQSYEQYF. The chain has TRBV10-3 and TRBJ2-7, with TRBD1 as a possible D gene (5 bases). The germline V gene has CDR1 ENHRY and CDR2 SYGVKD. Trimming took off 5 bases at V and 1 base at J, with 6 bases between the two ends. The CDR3 is 12 amino acids.

The chain carries TRBV7-6 and TRBJ2-7, with D tentatively TRBD2 (6 bases). Between the trimmed V and J ends, which lost 3 bases and 3 bases, there was a span of 15 bases. In germline, CDR1 is SGHVS, CDR2 FNYEAQ. The CDR3 has 15 residues. CDR3 in DNA: TGTGCCAGCAGCTTCGGTGGGGACTCCAGCTACGAGCAGTACTTC. It yields the protein CASSFGGDSSYEQYF.